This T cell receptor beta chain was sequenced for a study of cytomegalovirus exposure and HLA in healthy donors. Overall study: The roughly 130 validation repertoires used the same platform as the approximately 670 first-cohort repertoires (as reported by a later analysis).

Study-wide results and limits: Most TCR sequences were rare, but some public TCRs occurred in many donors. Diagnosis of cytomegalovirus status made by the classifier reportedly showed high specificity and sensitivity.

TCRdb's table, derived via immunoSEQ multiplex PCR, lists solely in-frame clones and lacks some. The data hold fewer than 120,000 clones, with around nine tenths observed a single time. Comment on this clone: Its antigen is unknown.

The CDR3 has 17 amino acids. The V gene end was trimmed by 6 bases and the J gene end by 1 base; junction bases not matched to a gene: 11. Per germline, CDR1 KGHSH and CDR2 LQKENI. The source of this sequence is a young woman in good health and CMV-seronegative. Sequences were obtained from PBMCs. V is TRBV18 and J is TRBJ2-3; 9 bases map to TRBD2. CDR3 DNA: TGTGCCAGCTCTCCAAGGCCCGCGGGGGGGGGCACAGATACGCAGTATTTT. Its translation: CASSPRPAGGGTDTQYF.